The 32 T cell receptor beta chains below all came from one sample that was sequenced in a study of blood T cell repertoires in COVID-19. The table came from immunoSEQ multiplex PCR; TCRdb's copy has only in-frame clones and leaves some out. The sample includes roughly 200,000 clones, around 86% of them seen just once. The specimen was PBMCs or T cells enriched from blood (not recorded which). The receptors were gathered from a woman between 40 and 50 years old with acute COVID-19.

The chain joins TRBV9 to TRBJ2-3; 9 nucleotides line up with TRBD1. V lost 0 bases and J lost 4; bases outside the gene matches: 3. In germline, CDR1 is SGDLS, CDR2 YYNGEE. The CDR3 extends over 15 amino acids. CDR3 loop: CASSVVTGGPDTQYF. In nucleotides, the CDR3 is TGTGCCAGCAGCGTAGTGACAGGGGGTCCAGATACGCAGTATTTT.

This clone was picked up a small number of times. The chain combines TRBV4-2 with TRBJ1-1, with TRBD1 matching 7 bases. The CDR3 covers 15 residues. With 3 bases clipped from V and 4 bases from J, the junction kept 8 bases outside the gene matches. Looked up from germline, CDR1 is LGHNA and CDR2 is YNFKEQ. The CDR3 spells CASSQEEGAATEAFF. The CDR3 bases are TGTGCCAGCAGCCAGGAAGAGGGGGCGGCCACTGAAGCTTTCTTT.

The chain joins TRBV5-1 to TRBJ1-1, with TRBD1 matching 7 bases. V gave up 4 bases and J gave up 1 base; unmatched junction bases: 4. Germline CDR1 is SGHRS and CDR2 is YFSETQ. This CDR3 has 14 residues. The CDR3 sequence: CASSRDSSNTEAFF. For the CDR3, the DNA is TGCGCCAGCAGCCGGGACAGCTCGAACACTGAAGCTTTCTTT.

This clone was recorded only once. The chain employs TRBV2 and TRBJ1-6; maybe TRBD1 (6 bases). The length of the CDR3 is 16 residues. Trimming took 4 bases from V and 10 from J, leaving 20 bases between them. Germline V gene sequence: CDR1 SNHLY, CDR2 FYNNEI. The CDR3 bases are TGTGCCAGCAGTGCCTTAAACTCAGGGGACGCGTCACCCCTCCACTTT. It translates to CASSALNSGDASPLHF.

This chain connects TRBV13 to TRBJ1-2, with 7 bases identical to TRBD1. J was trimmed by 4 bases and V by 5 bases; bases with no gene match: 7. The CDR3 totals 14 residues. Germline V CDR1 and CDR2: PRHDT, FYEKMQ (reference sequence). The CDR3 sequence is CASSPGTAAYGYTF. As DNA, the CDR3 is TGTGCCAGCAGCCCCGGGACAGCAGCCTATGGCTACACCTTC.

This clone has just a few counts. The genes are TRBV19 and TRBJ1-5; 7 nucleotides align to TRBD1. Germline assignment: CDR1 LNHDA and CDR2 SQIVND (reference sequence). The junction had 12 bases not matched to a gene; V was cut back by 4 bases and J by 0 bases. This CDR3 region has 18 residues. This CDR3 is CASSKTPGTEVSNQPQHF. The DNA for the CDR3 is TGTGCCAGTAGTAAAACACCCGGGACAGAAGTTAGCAATCAGCCCCAGCATTTT.

Regarding this clone: This same CDR3 is encoded by further DNA sequences in the sample. The chain couples TRBV5-1 to TRBJ1-2, with TRBD1 matching over 8 bases. V shed 0 bases, J shed 7 bases, and the junction held 8 bases outside the gene matches. CDR3 length: 15 amino acids. Germline-derived CDR1 and CDR2 are SGHRS and YFSETQ. Written as DNA, the CDR3 is TGCGCCAGCAGCTTGGACGGGCAGGGGGCAGGTGGCTACACCTTC. Translated, it gives CASSLDGQGAGGYTF. Drawing the rest from reference TRBV5-1 and TRBJ1-2, the complete variable domain is KAGVTQTPRYLIKTRGQQVTLSCSPISGHRSVSWYQQTPGQGLQFLFEYFSETQRNKGNFPGRFSGRQFSNSRSEMNVSTLELGDSALYLCASSLDGQGAGGYTFGSGTRLTVV.

The rearrangement links TRBV4-1 to TRBJ2-3, with 7 nucleotides matching TRBD1. This CDR3 comprises 15 residues. Per the germline V gene, CDR1 is MGHRA and CDR2 is YSYEKL. V trimming: 0 bases; J trimming: 3 bases; junction bases outside the gene matches: 3. The CDR3 here is CASSQDEGATDTQYF. The CDR3 DNA follows: TGCGCCAGCAGCCAAGATGAGGGGGCAACAGATACGCAGTATTTT.

The CDR3 DNA is TGTGCCAGTACACGACAGCCTCAGGGGGCAACTAATGAAAAACTGTTTTTT. Protein product: CASTRQPQGATNEKLFF. V usage is TRBV19 and J usage is TRBJ1-4; 7 positions agree with TRBD1. The CDR3 is 17 amino acids. Looked up from germline, CDR1 is LNHDA and CDR2 is SQIVND (reference sequence). With V trimmed by 7 bases and J by 0 bases, 11 bases remained unmatched. The entire variable domain, with the rest obtained from reference TRBV19 and TRBJ1-4, is as follows: DGGITQSPKYLFRKEGQNVTLSCEQNLNHDAMYWYRQDPGQGLRLIYYSQIVNDFQKGDIAEGYSVSREKKESFPLTVTSAQKNPTAFYLCASTRQPQGATNEKLFFGSGTQLSVL.

J is TRBJ1-2 and V is TRBV14, with a possible D match to TRBD1 (6 bases). Looked up from germline, CDR1 is SGHDN and CDR2 is FVKESK. The ends were cut back, 1 base at V and 6 bases at J, with 18 bases in the middle. CDR3 length: 16 amino acids. DNA for the CDR3: TGTGCCAGCAGCCAAGGTACGACAGGTCAAAGGGATGGCTACACCTTC. Protein: CASSQGTTGQRDGYTF.

This chain joins TRBV6-1 and TRBJ1-5; 7 nucleotides line up with TRBD1. CDR1 is MNHNS, CDR2 SASEGT, per germline. CDR3 length equals 13 residues. With 6 bases clipped from V and 4 bases from J, the junction kept 3 bases outside the gene matches. The CDR3 here is CASRTGQNQPQHF. For the CDR3, the DNA is TGTGCCAGCAGGACGGGACAGAATCAGCCCCAGCATTTT.

The chain joins TRBV29-1 to TRBJ1-2; D possibly corresponds to TRBD1 (6 bases). Between the trimmed V and J ends, which lost 7 bases and 4 bases, there was a span of 16 bases. The CDR3 sequence is 13 residues long. CDR1 and CDR2 (germline): SQVTM, ANQGSEA. In nucleotides, the CDR3 is TGCAGCGGATCCAGGGGTGGTAGCTATGGCTACACCTTC. Protein product: CSGSRGGSYGYTF.

This rearrangement joins TRBV6-1 to TRBJ2-7, with D perhaps TRBD2 (5 bases). The ends were cut back, 2 bases at V and 0 bases at J, with 14 bases in the middle. The CDR3 is made up of 16 amino acids. CDR1 is MNHNS and CDR2 is SASEGT in the germline V gene. CDR3 nucleotides: TGTGCCAGCAGTGAATTAGGGAGCAGGAGCTCCTACGAGCAGTACTTC. Protein product: CASSELGSRSSYEQYF.

The rearrangement uses TRBV4-3 and TRBJ2-1, with D unresolved. The CDR3 runs 13 residues. V was trimmed by 0 bases and J by 7 bases, leaving 7 bases between them. Germline loops: CDR1 LGHNA, CDR2 YSLEER. This CDR3 is CASSQDEVNEQFF. CDR3 in DNA: TGCGCCAGCAGCCAAGATGAGGTAAATGAGCAGTTCTTC.

The V and J genes are TRBV6-6 and TRBJ1-5, with 7 bases aligning to TRBD1. The CDR3 length is 15 residues. In germline, CDR1 is MNHNY, CDR2 SVGAGI (reference sequence). J gave up 10 bases and V 5 bases, and 14 bases lay outside the gene matches. The CDR3 region has the DNA TGTGCCAGCAGTAAAACCGGGACAGATGTAGGTCCCCAGCATTTT. Protein sequence: CASSKTGTDVGPQHF.

The CDR3 nucleotides read TGTGCCAGCAGCCCGGCGCAGGGGATCGGGCAGCCCCAGCATTTT. Translated: CASSPAQGIGQPQHF. The chain carries TRBV3-1 (or the pseudogene TRBV3-2) and TRBJ1-5, with D possibly being TRBD1 (6 bases). The V gene's germline CDR1 is LGHDT and CDR2 YNNKEL (reference sequence). V was shortened by 4 bases and J by 7 bases, with 17 bases between the two germline ends. This CDR3 comprises 15 residues.

This clone turned up a few times. The J gene is TRBJ1-2, the V gene TRBV6-5; D perhaps matches TRBD1 (6 bases). With 2 bases removed from V and 5 bases from J, the gap between germline ends came to 15 bases. Germline V gene lookup returns CDR1 MNHEY and CDR2 SVGAGI. The CDR3 sequence is 15 residues long. The CDR3 reads CASSYDDTGIYGYTF. The CDR3 nucleotides read TGTGCCAGCAGTTACGACGATACAGGGATTTATGGCTACACCTTC.

V and J are TRBV24-1 and TRBJ1-4; 9 positions match TRBD1. Germline V gene data show CDR1 as KGHDR and CDR2 as SFDVKD. The CDR3 loop spans 14 amino acids. Trimming removed 5 bases from V and 5 bases from J; junction bases left unmatched: 2. The CDR3 DNA reads TGTGCCACCAGTGCCGGACAGGGGAATGAAAAACTGTTTTTT. Translated, it gives CATSAGQGNEKLFF.

V usage is TRBV11-2 and J usage is TRBJ1-1; D gene unclear. The CDR3 has 13 residues. Trimming removed 5 bases at V and 3 bases at J, with 10 bases between. Germline CDR1 and CDR2: SGHAT and FQNNGV. In DNA form, the CDR3 reads TGTGCCAGCAGCCTTAGACAAGACACTGAAGCTTTCTTT. Protein sequence: CASSLRQDTEAFF.

V is TRBV5-1 and J is TRBJ2-1, with D possibly TRBD2 on 6 matching bases. Germline V lookup: CDR1 SGHRS, CDR2 YFSETQ. The CDR3 length is 14 residues. Trimming removed 1 base from V and 6 bases from J, with 11 bases in between. CDR3 loop: CASSLTASVNEQFF. For the CDR3, the DNA is TGCGCCAGCAGCTTGACCGCTAGCGTCAATGAGCAGTTCTTC.

This clone was recorded only once. This sequence joins TRBV6-4 and TRBJ2-1; D perhaps matches TRBD2 (6 bases). The CDR3 totals 14 residues. Trimming took off 4 bases at V and 6 bases at J, with 13 bases between the two ends. The V gene's germline CDR1 is MRHNA and CDR2 SNTAGT. CDR3 region: CASSAPGTGNEQFF. The CDR3 nucleotides read TGTGCCAGCAGTGCCCCCGGGACTGGCAATGAGCAGTTCTTC.

The V call is TRBV4-1, the J call TRBJ1-2; D not resolved. Germline values: CDR1 MGHRA, CDR2 YSYEKL. The CDR3 totals 15 residues. Trimming stripped 4 bases from V and 4 bases from J, with 16 bases between. The CDR3 region has the DNA TGCGCCAGCAGCCGCGGAGCTGTCGCTTTCTATGGCTACACCTTC. Amino acids: CASSRGAVAFYGYTF.

The chain employs TRBV19 and TRBJ2-3, with 7 bases aligning to TRBD2. The CDR3 loop spans 15 amino acids. Trimming took 3 bases from V and 1 from J; bases not matched to a gene: 4. Germline lookup yields CDR1 LNHDA and CDR2 SQIVND (reference sequence). Here the CDR3 DNA reads TGTGCCAGTAGTATGTACAGCGGGGGCACAGATACGCAGTATTTT. Translation gives CASSMYSGGTDTQYF.

To note about this clone: The junction differs from germline at one of its ends, possibly a read error. The V call is TRBV5-5, the J call TRBJ1-5; TRBD1 is a possible D gene (6 bases). The CDR3 is 14 residues long. Germline CDR1 is SGHKS and CDR2 is YYEKEE (reference sequence). CDR3 coding DNA: TGTGCCAGCAGTTTGGGGGACACGAATCAGCCCCAGCATTTT. This codes for CASSLGDTNQPQHF.

This clone was detected once. The V and J genes are TRBV18 and TRBJ2-1; 8 positions match TRBD2. CDR1 is KGHSH and CDR2 is LQKENI in the germline V gene. There are 16 residues in the CDR3. J was trimmed by 7 bases and V by 3 bases; bases with no gene match: 11. The CDR3 spells CASSPSRGGGYNEQFF. The CDR3 DNA follows: TGTGCCAGCTCACCGTCTCGGGGGGGCGGGTATAATGAGCAGTTCTTC.

V is TRBV18 and J is TRBJ1-2; tentative D call: TRBD1 (5 bases). This CDR3 contains 14 residues. Germline loops: CDR1 KGHSH, CDR2 LQKENI. Trimming shortened V by 1 base and J by 6 bases, and 12 bases separated the two germline ends. The CDR3 sequence: CASSPQTDPNGYTF. Here the CDR3 DNA reads TGTGCCAGCTCACCACAGACAGACCCCAATGGCTACACCTTC.

The gene calls are TRBV6-5 and TRBJ1-2; no definite D call. Germline assignment: CDR1 MNHEY and CDR2 SVGAGI. V lost 7 bases and J lost 2, with 8 bases in between. CDR3 length equals 12 residues. CDR3 sequence: CASNPLNYGYTF. In nucleotides, the CDR3 is TGTGCCAGCAACCCGCTAAACTATGGCTACACCTTC.

The CDR3 reads CASSLNRGAIGTEAFF. The CDR3, as DNA: TGTGCCAGCAGCCTTAACAGGGGGGCTATCGGCACTGAAGCTTTCTTT. The chain recombines TRBV7-6 with TRBJ1-1, with TRBD1 matching over 8 bases. The CDR3 is made up of 16 amino acids. V dropped 5 bases and J dropped 4; count of bases not matched to a gene: 12. Germline-derived CDR1 and CDR2 are SGHVS and FNYEAQ.

The gene calls are TRBV30 and TRBJ1-1; TRBD1 matches 7 bases. V trimming: 4 bases; J trimming: 6 bases; junction bases outside the gene matches: 5. This CDR3 spans 12 amino acids. Germline CDR1 and CDR2: GTSNPN and SVGIG (reference sequence). CDR3 sequence reads: CAWTHGTAEAFF. The CDR3 DNA reads TGTGCCTGGACTCACGGGACAGCTGAAGCTTTCTTT.

V is TRBV10-3 and J is TRBJ1-2; no definite D call. CDR1 ENHRY and CDR2 SYGVKD come from the germline V gene. V dropped 0 bases and J dropped 0 bases, with 8 bases sitting between them. This CDR3 spans 15 amino acids. The CDR3 region has the DNA TGTGCCATCAGTGAGTCTAACTCCCCTAACTATGGCTACACCTTC. Its protein is CAISESNSPNYGYTF.

The DNA of the CDR3 is TGTGCCAGCAGCCCCGGACTGCGGCAGGATGAGCAGTTCTTC. This translates into CASSPGLRQDEQFF. V usage is TRBV5-8 and J usage is TRBJ2-1; D might be TRBD2 (5 bases). V lost 4 bases to trimming and J lost 8 bases, with 16 bases between them. Germline V lookup: CDR1 SGHTS, CDR2 YDEGEE. The CDR3 is made up of 14 amino acids.

The rearrangement links TRBV6-5 to TRBJ1-5, with TRBD1 as a possible D gene (5 bases). CDR1 and CDR2 (germline): MNHEY, SVGAGI. The CDR3 covers 14 residues. The V end lost 0 bases, the J end lost 7 bases, and 10 bases lay between the germline ends. CDR3 DNA: TGTGCCAGCAGTTACTCGGGGGGAGAACAGCCCCAGCATTTT. This gives the protein CASSYSGGEQPQHF.